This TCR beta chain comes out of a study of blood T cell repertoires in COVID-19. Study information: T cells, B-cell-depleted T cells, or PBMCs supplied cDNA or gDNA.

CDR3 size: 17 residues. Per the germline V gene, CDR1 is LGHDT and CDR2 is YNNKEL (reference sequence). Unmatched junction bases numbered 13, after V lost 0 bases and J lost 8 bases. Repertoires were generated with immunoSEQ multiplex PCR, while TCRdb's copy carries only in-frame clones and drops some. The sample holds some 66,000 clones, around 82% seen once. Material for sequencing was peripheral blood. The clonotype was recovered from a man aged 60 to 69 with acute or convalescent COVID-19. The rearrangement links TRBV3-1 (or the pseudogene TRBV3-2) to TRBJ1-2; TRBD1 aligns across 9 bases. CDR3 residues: CASSQDPQGARSRGYTF. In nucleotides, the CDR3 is TGTGCCAGCAGCCAAGACCCACAGGGGGCTAGGTCGCGGGGCTACACCTTC.